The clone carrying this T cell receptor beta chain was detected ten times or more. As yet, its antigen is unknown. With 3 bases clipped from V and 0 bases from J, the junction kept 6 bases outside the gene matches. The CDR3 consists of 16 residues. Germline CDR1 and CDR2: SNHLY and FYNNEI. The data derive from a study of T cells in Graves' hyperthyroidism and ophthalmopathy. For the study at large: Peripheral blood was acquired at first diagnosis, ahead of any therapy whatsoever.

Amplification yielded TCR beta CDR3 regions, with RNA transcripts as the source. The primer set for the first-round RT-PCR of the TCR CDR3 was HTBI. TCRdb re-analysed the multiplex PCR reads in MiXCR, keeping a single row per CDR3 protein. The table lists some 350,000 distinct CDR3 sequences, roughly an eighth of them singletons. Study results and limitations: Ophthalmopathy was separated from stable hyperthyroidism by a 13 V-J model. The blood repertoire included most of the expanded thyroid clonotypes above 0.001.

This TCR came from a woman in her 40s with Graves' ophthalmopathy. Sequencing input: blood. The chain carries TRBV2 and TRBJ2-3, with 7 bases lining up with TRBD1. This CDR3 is CASSDPGQSSTDTQYF. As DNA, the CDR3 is TGTGCCAGCAGTGATCCGGGACAGTCTAGCACAGATACGCAGTATTTT.